The entry below gives a single T cell receptor beta chain sequence along with its context. The method was immunoSEQ multiplex PCR; TCRdb's version includes in-frame clones alone and lacks a portion of them. Of about 20,000 clones listed, around 84% are singletons. With 4 bases clipped from V and 5 bases from J, the junction kept 5 bases outside the gene matches. This CDR3 has 13 residues. CDR1 and CDR2 (germline): SGHKS, YYEKEE (reference sequence). The data originate from a study of OX40 agonist ivuxolimab in advanced cancers. Sequencing used CD4+ or CD8+ T cells sorted from blood, obtained in a trial of the OX40 agonist ivuxolimab. This chain uses TRBV5-5 with TRBJ2-7; 8 bases align to TRBD1. This clonotype was sampled from an adult with an advanced solid tumor such as melanoma, head and neck, liver or kidney cancer. DNA of the CDR3: TGTGCCAGCAGCCAGGGGGCGAGGGACGAGCAGTACTTC. Amino acids: CASSQGARDEQYF.